The T cell receptor beta chain under discussion was sequenced for a study of cytomegalovirus exposure and HLA in healthy donors. This CDR3 comprises 15 residues. Between the trimmed V and J ends, which lost 0 bases and 4 bases, there was a span of 10 bases. Germline CDR1 reads LNHDA; CDR2 reads SQIVND (reference sequence). About this clone itself: Its antigen is undetermined.

Amplification used 60 Vbeta primers and 13 Jbeta primers. Method: immunoSEQ multiplex PCR; TCRdb's copy keeps in-frame clones and lacks some. Of over 150,000 clones in the sample, about 80% were seen once. General study results and limits: Per a prior analysis, the majority of TCR beta V segments were productive roughly 87% or roughly 30% of the time. Indistinguishability led to the exclusion of some V segments, TRBV6-2 and TRBV6-3 included. The classifier reportedly diagnosed cytomegalovirus status with high specificity and sensitivity. An analysis was carried out later, and it reportedly showed fewer N-insertions in an Asian-associated ancestry cluster than the approximately 700-donor mean.

The receptor's source is a woman between 50 and 59 years old in good health and CMV-seronegative. The genes are TRBV19 and TRBJ1-3, with no clear D. The specimen was PBMCs. Here the CDR3 reads CASSIDPAGGNTIYF. The DNA for the CDR3 is TGTGCCAGTAGTATAGACCCGGCGGGCGGAAACACCATATATTTT. Based on the CDR3 plus reference TRBV19 and TRBJ1-3, the full variable domain is DGGITQSPKYLFRKEGQNVTLSCEQNLNHDAMYWYRQDPGQGLRLIYYSQIVNDFQKGDIAEGYSVSREKKESFPLTVTSAQKNPTAFYLCASSIDPAGGNTIYFGEGSWLTVV.